The 14 T cell receptor beta chains in this list originate from one sample, sequenced in a study of blood T cell repertoires in COVID-19. Assay: immunoSEQ multiplex PCR; the TCRdb copy retains only in-frame clones and omits some. The sample has about 250,000 clones; approximately 90% are singletons. The sample comprised PBMCs or T cells enriched from blood (not recorded which). The receptors stem from a man aged 40-49 years who had recovered from COVID-19.

The J gene is TRBJ2-1, the V gene TRBV11-2; weak D call: TRBD1 (6 bases). The CDR3 contains 14 residues. V lost 1 base, J lost 8 bases, and 12 bases lay in between. In germline, CDR1 is SGHAT, CDR2 FQNNGV. As DNA, the CDR3 is TGTGCCAGCAGCTTAGTCCTAACAGGGCATGAGCAGTTCTTC. It codes for CASSLVLTGHEQFF.

The gene calls are TRBV9 and TRBJ2-2; weak D call: TRBD2 (5 bases). This CDR3 has 15 residues. CDR1 SGDLS and CDR2 YYNGEE come from the germline V gene. Deletions cut 4 bases from V and 2 bases from J, with 12 bases between. The CDR3: CASSFGLFNTGELFF. DNA of the CDR3: TGTGCCAGCAGCTTCGGACTTTTCAACACCGGGGAGCTGTTTTTT.

The V and J genes are TRBV6-4 and TRBJ1-2; 7 bases line up with TRBD1. The CDR3 totals 13 residues. V dropped 5 bases and J dropped 6; count of bases not matched to a gene: 6. The germline gives CDR1 MRHNA, CDR2 SNTAGT. CDR3 bases: TGTGCCAGCAGTAGGGGCCAGGGGGATGGCTACACCTTC. This translates into CASSRGQGDGYTF.

The chain combines TRBV5-1 with TRBJ1-1; D remains ambiguous. Trimming stripped 3 bases from V and 2 bases from J, with 11 bases between. The CDR3 is 14 amino acids. Germline lookup yields CDR1 SGHRS and CDR2 YFSETQ. The CDR3 sequence: CASSSLGSNTEAFF. Written as DNA, the CDR3 is TGCGCCAGCAGCTCTCTCGGGAGCAACACTGAAGCTTTCTTT.

The rearrangement uses TRBV6-5 and TRBJ2-7, with D possibly being TRBD2 (5 bases). This CDR3 has 12 residues. CDR1 and CDR2 from the germline V gene are MNHEY and SVGAGI. With 2 bases removed from V and 6 bases from J, the gap between germline ends came to 8 bases. The CDR3 DNA follows: TGTGCCAGCAGTTACCTGGGGAGCGAGCAGTACTTC. Translating it yields CASSYLGSEQYF.

The rearrangement joins TRBV5-1 to TRBJ2-7; TRBD2 matches at 8 bases. The V segment lost 4 bases and the J segment 2 bases; nucleotides outside the gene matches: 5. CDR3 length: 14 amino acids. CDR1 is SGHRS, CDR2 YFSETQ, per germline. The DNA for the CDR3 is TGCGCCAGCAGCGTTACTAGCGGCCCCTACGAGCAGTACTTC. It is translated as CASSVTSGPYEQYF.

This rearrangement joins TRBV7-9 to TRBJ1-2, with D possibly matching TRBD1 (5 bases). V lost 5 bases to trimming and J lost 8 bases, with 24 bases between them. Germline CDR1 reads SEHNR; CDR2 reads FQNEAQ (reference sequence). This CDR3 contains 16 residues. The DNA of the CDR3 is TGTGCCAGCAGCCTCGGGGGACGGCGTAGTGGGTTAGGCTACACCTTC. It codes for CASSLGGRRSGLGYTF.

V is TRBV5-5 and J is TRBJ2-7; weak D call: TRBD1 (6 bases). V was trimmed by 0 bases and J by 4 bases, leaving 14 bases between them. The CDR3 length is 15 residues. Germline CDR1 SGHKS, CDR2 YYEKEE (reference sequence). CDR3: CASSLVAGVQYEQYF. The CDR3 coding sequence is TGTGCCAGCAGCTTGGTGGCAGGGGTTCAGTACGAGCAGTACTTC.

V and J are TRBV4-3 and TRBJ1-6, with 8 bases lining up with TRBD1. The CDR3 extends over 14 amino acids. The germline gives CDR1 LGHNA, CDR2 YSLEER. J lost 8 bases, V lost 4 bases, and 4 bases had no gene match. CDR3 nucleotide sequence: TGCGCCAGCAGCCCTGGACAGGGACATTCACCCCTCCACTTT. It specifies CASSPGQGHSPLHF.

The chain is built from TRBV7-2 and TRBJ2-7; 9 nucleotides match TRBD1. CDR1 and CDR2 from the germline V gene are SGHTA and FQGNSA. This CDR3 has 15 amino acids. Trimming took 5 bases from V and 5 from J; bases not matched to a gene: 10. CDR3 sequence: CASSRDRVRFDEQYF. The DNA for the CDR3 is TGTGCCAGCAGCCGGGACAGGGTGAGGTTCGACGAGCAGTACTTC.

The rearrangement joins TRBV3-1 (or the pseudogene TRBV3-2) to TRBJ1-4, with D uncertain. The CDR3 runs 15 residues. V lost 1 base and J lost 5, with 11 bases in between. Germline CDR1 reads LGHDT; CDR2 reads YNNKEL (reference sequence). The CDR3 DNA follows: TGTGCCAGCAGCCAAGGCCCCGGGGAGAATGAAAAACTGTTTTTT. It yields the protein CASSQGPGENEKLFF.

The chain links TRBV30 to TRBJ1-2, with TRBD1 matching 8 bases. Germline values: CDR1 GTSNPN, CDR2 SVGIG (reference sequence). V was clipped by 4 bases and J by 0 bases; unmatched bases: 10. The CDR3 sequence is 16 residues long. CDR3 sequence: CAWNLAGGISNYGYTF. CDR3 DNA: TGTGCCTGGAACTTAGCAGGGGGCATTTCTAACTATGGCTACACCTTC.

The CDR3 protein is CAIRQGQGADTEAFF. CDR3 sequence (DNA): TGTGCCATCAGGCAGGGACAGGGGGCCGACACTGAAGCTTTCTTT. V usage is TRBV10-3 and J usage is TRBJ1-1; 12 nucleotides align to TRBD1. The CDR3 is 15 amino acids. After removal of 6 bases from V and 3 bases from J, the junction contained 5 bases not matched to a gene. CDR1 is ENHRY and CDR2 is SYGVKD in the germline V gene.

V and J are TRBV18 and TRBJ1-5; 8 nucleotides match TRBD1. V lost 6 bases and J lost 7; bases outside the gene matches: 11. The CDR3 runs to 15 residues. Germline V CDR1 and CDR2: KGHSH, LQKENI. The CDR3 DNA follows: TGTGCCAGCTCGCTTACTTTACAGGGGGACCAGCCCCAGCATTTT. This codes for CASSLTLQGDQPQHF.